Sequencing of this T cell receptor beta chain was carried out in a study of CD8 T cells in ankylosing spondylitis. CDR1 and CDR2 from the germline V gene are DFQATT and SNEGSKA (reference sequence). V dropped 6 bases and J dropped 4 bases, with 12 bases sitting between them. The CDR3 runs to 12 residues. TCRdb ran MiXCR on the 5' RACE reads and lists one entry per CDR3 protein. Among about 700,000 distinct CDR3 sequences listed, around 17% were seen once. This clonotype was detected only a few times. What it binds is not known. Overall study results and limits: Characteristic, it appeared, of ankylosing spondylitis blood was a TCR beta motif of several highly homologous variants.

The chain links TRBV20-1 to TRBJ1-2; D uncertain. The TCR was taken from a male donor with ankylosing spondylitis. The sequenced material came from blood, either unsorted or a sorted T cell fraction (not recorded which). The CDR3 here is CSAQSDSYGYTF. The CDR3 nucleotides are TGCAGTGCCCAATCCGACTCCTATGGCTACACCTTC.